Listed here are 3 T cell receptor beta chains from one sample, sequenced in a study of blood T cell repertoires in COVID-19. The data were produced by immunoSEQ multiplex PCR, yet TCRdb's version contains in-frame clones alone and is incomplete. The sample has approximately 250,000 clones; around 82% are singletons. Sequences were obtained from peripheral blood. These receptors all come from a human donor in a cohort sampled during active COVID-19.

The V call is TRBV10-2, the J call TRBJ2-5; no clear D. The CDR3 spans 13 residues. V dropped 4 bases and J dropped 5 bases, with 11 bases sitting between them. Germline CDR1 WSHSY, CDR2 SAAADI. The CDR3 region is CASSVGLWETQYF. CDR3 nucleotides: TGCGCCAGCAGTGTTGGGCTGTGGGAGACCCAGTACTTC.

The chain employs TRBV7-8 and TRBJ1-5; TRBD1 matches at 8 bases. The CDR3 sequence is 15 residues long. Unmatched junction bases numbered 5, after V lost 1 base and J lost 6 bases. Germline CDR1 is SGHVS and CDR2 is FQNEAQ. CDR3 amino acids: CASSLGQGTSQPQHF. The CDR3 DNA reads TGTGCCAGCAGCTTAGGACAGGGGACGAGTCAGCCCCAGCATTTT.

V usage is TRBV19 and J usage is TRBJ2-1, with TRBD2 matching over 9 bases. This CDR3 has 15 amino acids. Germline V gene data show CDR1 as LNHDA and CDR2 as SQIVND (reference sequence). V gave up 5 bases and J gave up 5 bases; unmatched junction bases: 7. Written as DNA, the CDR3 is TGTGCCAGTAGTGTGGGCGGGAGGGGGAACAATGAGCAGTTCTTC. Translated: CASSVGGRGNNEQFF. The entire variable domain, with the rest obtained from reference TRBV19 and TRBJ2-1, is as follows: DGGITQSPKYLFRKEGQNVTLSCEQNLNHDAMYWYRQDPGQGLRLIYYSQIVNDFQKGDIAEGYSVSREKKESFPLTVTSAQKNPTAFYLCASSVGGRGNNEQFFGPGTRLTVL.